This is a list of T cell receptor beta chains from one sample in a study of immune evolution from preneoplasia to lung adenocarcinoma. Data came from immunoSEQ multiplex PCR; TCRdb stores just in-frame clones and leaves some out. The table records thousands of clones, 78% of them present only once. The source material was FFPE adjacent normal lung tissue. The receptor set was obtained from a person between 55 and 80 years old with lung adenocarcinoma. The CDR3 runs from the conserved cysteine through the conserved F or W. D genes are given only for firm matches. Not all rows give a size; the values are once, few, many and, for expanded clones, a class.

cdr3_nt cdr3_aa v_call d_call clone_size j_call
TGTGCCAGCTCAGCGACAGGGGATAATGAAAAACTGTTTTTT CASSATGDNEKLFF TRBV18 TRBD1 - TRBJ1-4
TGTGCCAGCAGAAAAACTAGCGGTTCCTACGAGCAGTACTTC CASRKTSGSYEQYF TRBV5-4 TRBD2 - TRBJ2-7
TGCGCCAGCAGCCAAGTAGCAGGGCCCTTGGCCTACGAGCAGTACTTC CASSQVAGPLAYEQYF TRBV4-1 - - TRBJ2-7
TGTGCCAGCAGCTTAGCCAGGGTCGACACTGAAGCTTTCTTT CASSLARVDTEAFF TRBV7-2 - few TRBJ1-1
TGTGCCAGCAGCCAAGTGAATAGCGAGGCGGATACGCAGTATTTT CASSQVNSEADTQYF TRBV4-2 - - TRBJ2-3
TGTGCCAGCAGCCCGGACAGGGTCGCCTACGAGCAGTACTTC CASSPDRVAYEQYF TRBV5-4 TRBD1 few TRBJ2-7
TGTGCCAGCACCAATAGGCGGGCTACCTCCTACAATGAGCAGTTCTTC CASTNRRATSYNEQFF TRBV7-2 - - TRBJ2-1
TGCAGCGGTGACAGGGGAATTGGCACTGAAGCTTTCTTT CSGDRGIGTEAFF TRBV29-1 TRBD1 - TRBJ1-1
TGTGCCTGGAGTCAGTTTGGTAGGGTTCAGCCCCAGCATTTT CAWSQFGRVQPQHF TRBV30 - - TRBJ1-5
TGTGCCAGCAGCCTGGGGACAGGGGGTGAAAAACTGTTTTTT CASSLGTGGEKLFF TRBV7-6 TRBD1 - TRBJ1-4
TGTGCCTGGACCCTCTCCGGGGGAACAGATACGCAGTATTTT CAWTLSGGTDTQYF TRBV30 - - TRBJ2-3
TGTGCCAGCACCCCTGGTGGGAACACCGGGGAGCTGTTTTTT CASTPGGNTGELFF TRBV6-6 - few TRBJ2-2
TGTGCCAGTACTGGACTAGCGACGAACACCGGGGAGCTGTTTTTT CASTGLATNTGELFF TRBV19 TRBD2 - TRBJ2-2
TGTGCCAGCAGTGGGCAGAGTGATCAGCCCCAGCATTTT CASSGQSDQPQHF TRBV5-5 - - TRBJ1-5
TGTGCCAGCAGTTACGGGCCCGGATACACTGAAGCTTTCTTT CASSYGPGYTEAFF TRBV6-5 - - TRBJ1-1
TGTGCCCTTTGGGGGGGCTATGGCTACACCTTC CALWGGYGYTF TRBV30 - - TRBJ1-2
TGTGCCAGTAGTATCGGGACTAGCGGTATCTACAATGAGCAGTTCTTC CASSIGTSGIYNEQFF TRBV19 TRBD2 - TRBJ2-1
TGCGCCAGCAGTGAGTCTGTGGACAGGCACACCGGGGAGCTGTTTTTT CASSESVDRHTGELFF TRBV10-1 TRBD1 few TRBJ2-2
TGTGCCAGCAGGAATAGCGTTGATGGCTCCTACAATGAGCAGTTCTTC CASRNSVDGSYNEQFF TRBV7-9 - - TRBJ2-1
TGTGCCAGCTCCCAGGGGACCTACAATGAGCAGTTCTTC CASSQGTYNEQFF TRBV28 - - TRBJ2-1
TGTGCTAGCAGCCGGACTAGGGGTTCAGGCGACAATGAGCAGTTCTTC CASSRTRGSGDNEQFF TRBV7-7 TRBD2 - TRBJ2-1
TGTGCCAGCAGTGAATTTCCCGCGTATACGCAGTATTTT CASSEFPAYTQYF TRBV2 - - TRBJ2-3
TGTGCCAGTAGTATAGCCGGGGGGCTTACTGAAGCTTTCTTT CASSIAGGLTEAFF TRBV19 - - TRBJ1-1
TGTGCCAGCAGCTCGGATGTAGGGACCCCGAGATCCCCTCGAGAGTACTATGGCTACACCTTC CASSSDVGTPRSPREYYGYTF TRBV7-6 - few TRBJ1-2
TGCGCCAGCAGCTTCGATGGCGGCGAAGATACGCAGTATTTT CASSFDGGEDTQYF TRBV5-1 - - TRBJ2-3
TGCGCCAGCAGCTTGGACGGGGACTATGGCTACACCTTC CASSLDGDYGYTF TRBV5-1 - - TRBJ1-2
TGTGCCAGCAGCGTAGCTGCCATGGGACTAGCGGGTCCGAATGAGCAGTTCTTC CASSVAAMGLAGPNEQFF TRBV9 TRBD2 - TRBJ2-1
TGTGCCAGCTCACCAAGTCTAGCGGACACAGATACGCAGTATTTT CASSPSLADTDTQYF TRBV18 TRBD2 once TRBJ2-3
TGTGCCAGCAGTATTTTGCAGGGTACCCCCAGAACGCAGTATTTT CASSILQGTPRTQYF TRBV27 - few TRBJ2-3
TGTGCCAGCAGCTTAGAAGACGTTGTCTATGGCTACACCTTC CASSLEDVVYGYTF TRBV7-2 - - TRBJ1-2
TGTGCCAGCAGTTCCCGAGCTGGGGCCAACGTCCTGACTTTC CASSSRAGANVLTF TRBV27 - few TRBJ2-6
TGTGCCAGCAGCCTCCGGATCACTAGCGGGAGTGAGCAGTTCTTC CASSLRITSGSEQFF TRBV11-2 TRBD2 - TRBJ2-1
TGTGCCAGCTCACCACCGACTAGCTACGAGCAGTACTTC CASSPPTSYEQYF TRBV18 - - TRBJ2-7
TGTGCCATCAGTGAGATAGGTCAGGGCACAGATACGCAGTATTTT CAISEIGQGTDTQYF TRBV10-3 - - TRBJ2-3
TGCGCCAGCAGTGAGTCCAGCCGGAACCCGTCCGGCACTGAAGCTTTCTTT CASSESSRNPSGTEAFF TRBV10-1 - once TRBJ1-1
TGTGCCAGCAGCTCCGGGACAGGAGATGAGCAGCCCCAGCATTTT CASSSGTGDEQPQHF TRBV7-9 TRBD1 - TRBJ1-5
TGTGCCAGCAGCGTAGGTTTAGGGGACGGCACCGGGGAGCTGTTTTTT CASSVGLGDGTGELFF TRBV9 - - TRBJ2-2
TGTGCCAGCAGCCCAACCGGACAGGAGTTTTACGAGCAGTACTTC CASSPTGQEFYEQYF TRBV14 TRBD1 - TRBJ2-7
TGCGCCAGCAGCCCGGCTGGGTCCTACACAGATACGCAGTATTTT CASSPAGSYTDTQYF TRBV4-1 - - TRBJ2-3
TGTGCCAGCTCGCTTAACACCGGGGAGCTGTTTTTT CASSLNTGELFF TRBV18 - - TRBJ2-2
TGTGCCAGCAGTTACTCCCCGGGATCGGCTGAAGCTTTCTTT CASSYSPGSAEAFF TRBV6-5 - - TRBJ1-1
TGTGCCAGCGATCAAGGGGGTAGCACAGATACGCAGTATTTT CASDQGGSTDTQYF TRBV19 - few TRBJ2-3
TGTGCCAGCAGGGGACAGGATAATGAAAAACTGTTTTTT CASRGQDNEKLFF TRBV6-5 TRBD1 - TRBJ1-4
TGTGCCAGCAGCTCGGACCCCGGACCACAAGAGACCCAGTACTTC CASSSDPGPQETQYF TRBV5-4 - - TRBJ2-5
TGTGCCAGCAGGTACACAGACACTGAAGCTTTCTTT CASRYTDTEAFF TRBV2 - - TRBJ1-1